In this sample, the clone carrying this TCR beta chain turned up many times. cDNA molecules, individually, were tagged with unique molecular identifiers. From the 5' RACE reads, TCRdb called clonotypes with MiXCR, one entry per CDR3 protein. The table has approximately 30,000 distinct CDR3 sequences, under 7.5% seen once; the top ten hold less than 3%. This sample is drawn from a study of early T cells in non-severe SARS-CoV-2 infection. Study background: Chains were unpaired, as sequencing was done on bulk RNA from unsorted whole blood.

The sample comprised whole blood. The TCR comes from an adult who was a healthcare worker with PCR-confirmed SARS-CoV-2 infection or an uninfected control (not recorded which).

The CDR3 loop reads CSARTGSSYNEQFF. The DNA of the CDR3 is TGCAGTGCTAGAACCGGGAGCTCCTACAATGAGCAGTTCTTC. The chain has TRBV20-1 and TRBJ2-1; D possibly corresponds to TRBD2 (6 bases). V was cut by 2 bases and J by 0 bases, with 8 bases left in between. Germline CDR1 and CDR2: DFQATT and SNEGSKA (reference sequence). The CDR3 spans 14 residues.